Shown below are 25 T cell receptor beta chains from a single sample sequenced in a study of blood T cell repertoires in COVID-19. Profiling relied on immunoSEQ multiplex PCR, and the TCRdb table lists in-frame clones only, not all of them. Of roughly 250,000 clones listed, 75% to 90% are singletons. Sample: peripheral blood. Receptors were obtained from a middle-aged woman with acute or convalescent COVID-19.

This clone was picked up a small number of times. The rearrangement joins TRBV5-1 to TRBJ2-2, with a tentative D call TRBD1 (6 bases). V lost 1 base, J lost 6 bases, and 13 bases lay in between. CDR3 length: 15 residues. CDR1 and CDR2 from the germline V gene are SGHRS and YFSETQ. CDR3 nucleotides: TGCGCCAGCAGCTTGTATCCCGAGGGGGCCGGGGAGCTGTTTTTT. This translates into CASSLYPEGAGELFF.

The rearrangement links TRBV30 to TRBJ2-7; perhaps TRBD1 as D (6 bases). The V end lost 0 bases, the J end lost 6 bases, and 12 bases lay between the germline ends. The germline gives CDR1 GTSNPN, CDR2 SVGIG (reference sequence). The CDR3 length is 13 residues. As DNA, the CDR3 is TGTGCCTGGAGTGTCGCAGGGGCGACCGAGCAGTACGTC. This translates into CAWSVAGATEQYV.

This chain connects TRBV7-2 to TRBJ1-5, with 10 positions matching TRBD1. The CDR3 is 15 amino acids. CDR1 SGHTA and CDR2 FQGNSA come from the germline V gene. The trim removed 6 bases at V and 1 base at J, leaving 3 bases unmatched. The CDR3: CASSQGQGSNQPQHF. CDR3 sequence (DNA): TGTGCCAGCAGTCAGGGACAGGGGAGCAATCAGCCCCAGCATTTT. The complete variable domain, with remaining parts taken from reference TRBV7-2 and TRBJ1-5, reads GAGVSQSPSNKVTEKGKDVELRCDPISGHTALYWYRQSLGQGLEFLIYFQGNSAPDKSGLPSDRFSAERTGGSVSTLTIQRTQQEDSAVYLCASSQGQGSNQPQHFGDGTRLSIL.

This clone occurred a few times. This rearrangement joins TRBV27 to TRBJ1-4; TRBD1 is a possible D gene (6 bases). CDR3 length: 16 residues. Looked up from germline, CDR1 is MNHEY and CDR2 is SMNVEV (reference sequence). With 8 bases removed from V and 0 bases from J, the gap between germline ends came to 16 bases. CDR3 nucleotide sequence: TGTGCCAGCGGAGCGGGGAGGGGGGCAACTAATGAAAAACTGTTTTTT. Translation gives CASGAGRGATNEKLFF.

Here the CDR3 reads CASSEQGDTYGYTF. In DNA, the CDR3 is TGTGCCAGCAGCGAACAGGGGGATACCTATGGCTACACCTTC. The chain couples TRBV2 to TRBJ1-2; 8 nucleotides match TRBD1. Trimming took 6 bases from V and 4 from J; bases not matched to a gene: 7. This CDR3 is 14 amino acids long. The germline CDR1 and CDR2 sequences are SNHLY and FYNNEI.

The rearrangement links TRBV11-3 to TRBJ2-5; 7 bases line up with TRBD2. The V gene's germline CDR1 is SGHNT and CDR2 YENEEA. Unmatched junction bases numbered 5, after V lost 4 bases and J lost 3 bases. The CDR3 is 14 residues long. The CDR3 loop is CASSSLADEETQYF. The CDR3 DNA follows: TGTGCCAGCAGCTCCCTAGCGGATGAAGAGACCCAGTACTTC.

This chain links TRBV4-1 with TRBJ2-7; D is possibly TRBD2 (6 bases). Germline V CDR1 and CDR2: MGHRA, YSYEKL. Trimming pared 5 bases from V and 2 bases from J, leaving 10 bases between. This CDR3 spans 13 amino acids. The CDR3 region is CASSWTIAYEQYV. CDR3 coding DNA: TGCGCCAGCAGCTGGACTATTGCCTACGAGCAGTACGTC.

A single count supports this clone. CDR3 sequence reads: CASSPITTGGASYNEQFF. CDR3 DNA sequence: TGCGCCAGCAGCCCTATCACAACAGGGGGCGCGTCCTACAATGAGCAGTTCTTC. V is TRBV4-1 and J is TRBJ2-1; TRBD1 matches at 9 bases. Germline CDR1 is MGHRA and CDR2 is YSYEKL. Trimming took 4 bases from V and 1 from J; bases not matched to a gene: 11. The CDR3 extends over 18 amino acids.

The V call is TRBV9, the J call TRBJ1-2, with TRBD1 matching over 10 bases. The CDR3 contains 16 residues. Germline CDR1 SGDLS, CDR2 YYNGEE. V dropped 2 bases and J dropped 4; count of bases not matched to a gene: 8. The CDR3 bases are TGTGCCAGCAGCGTCCCCGGGACAGGGGACGTCTATGGCTACACCTTC. Protein: CASSVPGTGDVYGYTF.

The CDR3 nucleotides are TGTGCCAGCAGCGCCCGGGACAGCTACAATGAGCAGTTCTTC. Residues: CASSARDSYNEQFF. V usage is TRBV3-1 (or the pseudogene TRBV3-2) and J usage is TRBJ2-1, with 7 nucleotides matching TRBD1. Germline loops: CDR1 LGHDT, CDR2 YNNKEL (reference sequence). The CDR3 length is 14 residues. Losses at the gene ends were 5 bases for V and 3 bases for J; bases not matched to a gene: 4.

Only a few counts were recorded for this clone. Other DNA sequences from this sample encode an identical CDR3 as well. The gene calls are TRBV2 and TRBJ1-5, with 7 bases identical to TRBD1. The CDR3 is made up of 13 amino acids. The germline CDR1 and CDR2 sequences are SNHLY and FYNNEI. V lost 6 bases, J lost 5 bases, and 4 bases stayed unmatched. CDR3 sequence (DNA): TGTGCCAGCAGCAGCGACAGGGATCAGCCCCAGCATTTT. Encoded protein: CASSSDRDQPQHF.

The rearrangement links TRBV7-8 to TRBJ1-1, with D uncertain. The length of the CDR3 is 14 residues. Germline CDR1 SGHVS, CDR2 FQNEAQ. Trimming took 3 bases from V and 7 from J, leaving 15 bases between them. In DNA, the CDR3 is TGTGCCAGCAGCTTCGCTGTTGCACGGGTTGAAGCTTTCTTT. Translated: CASSFAVARVEAFF.

The J gene is TRBJ2-1, the V gene TRBV7-9; maybe TRBD2 (5 bases). CDR1 is SEHNR, CDR2 FQNEAQ, per germline (reference sequence). The V end lost 7 bases, the J end lost 4 bases, and 17 bases lay between the germline ends. The CDR3 spans 15 residues. CDR3 sequence: CASILTRVGYNEQFF. CDR3 DNA sequence: TGTGCCAGCATCCTAACTAGGGTTGGGTACAATGAGCAGTTCTTC.

This clone appeared once. V usage is TRBV12-3 or TRBV12-4 and J usage is TRBJ1-5, with D perhaps matching TRBD1 (6 bases). Trimming pared 7 bases from V and 6 bases from J, leaving 13 bases between. CDR3 length: 13 residues. The CDR3 is CASTRGNSQPQHF. The CDR3 nucleotides read TGTGCCAGCACGAGGGGGAACAGTCAGCCCCAGCATTTT.

This clone occurred once. The chain has TRBV3-1 (or the pseudogene TRBV3-2) and TRBJ1-5, with D possibly being TRBD1 (6 bases). The V gene's germline CDR1 is LGHDT and CDR2 YNNKEL (reference sequence). The CDR3 sequence is 16 residues long. V lost 2 bases, J lost 0 bases, and 11 bases lay in between. Here the CDR3 reads CASSQNTGFSNQPQHF. CDR3 coding DNA: TGTGCCAGCAGCCAAAACACAGGGTTTAGCAATCAGCCCCAGCATTTT.

A few counts support this clone. This sequence joins TRBV10-3 and TRBJ1-6, with a weak D call TRBD1 (5 bases). The CDR3 loop spans 13 amino acids. CDR1 and CDR2 (germline): ENHRY, SYGVKD. V lost 3 bases and J 6 bases, leaving 6 bases between the germline ends. Here the CDR3 DNA reads TGTGCCATCAGTGACAGGGCTAATTCACCCCTCCACTTT. As protein: CAISDRANSPLHF.

The chain combines TRBV6-5 with TRBJ1-4; TRBD1 is a possible D gene (6 bases). V gave up 6 bases and J gave up 8 bases, with 19 bases separating them. In germline, CDR1 is MNHEY, CDR2 SVGAGI. This CDR3 has 15 amino acids. In DNA, the CDR3 is TGTGCCAGCAGCCCGCAAGGGGGACCGGGGGAAAAACTGTTTTTT. Translated, it gives CASSPQGGPGEKLFF.

The chain combines TRBV29-1 with TRBJ2-3; the D gene is possibly TRBD2 (7 bases). V was trimmed by 5 bases and J by 0 bases, leaving 21 bases between them. Germline V lookup: CDR1 SQVTM, CDR2 ANQGSEA. This CDR3 contains 17 residues. The CDR3: CSVPPLGGGLSTDTQYF. The DNA for the CDR3 is TGCAGCGTTCCACCCCTGGGGGGGGGCCTTAGCACAGATACGCAGTATTTT.

This chain joins TRBV6-6 and TRBJ1-5; weak D call: TRBD1 (5 bases). This CDR3 is 14 amino acids long. Germline-derived CDR1 and CDR2 are MNHNY and SVGAGI (reference sequence). The V gene lost 6 bases and the J gene lost 0 bases, with 9 bases spanning the gap. CDR3 loop: CASSRGDSNQPQHF. The DNA of the CDR3 is TGTGCCAGCAGCCGGGGGGATAGCAATCAGCCCCAGCATTTT.

The gene calls are TRBV5-1 and TRBJ1-6, with TRBD1 matching over 10 bases. Germline values: CDR1 SGHRS, CDR2 YFSETQ. Trimming at V came to 0 bases and at J to 9 bases, leaving 6 bases not matched to a gene. This CDR3 is built from 16 residues. The CDR3 protein is CASSLGWTGGGSPLHF. CDR3 bases: TGCGCCAGCAGCTTGGGGTGGACAGGGGGGGGTTCACCCCTCCACTTT.

The V gene is TRBV3-1 (or the pseudogene TRBV3-2), the J gene TRBJ1-6; unclear D gene. The CDR3 is made up of 14 amino acids. V lost 3 bases and J lost 10, with 13 bases in between. Germline CDR1 and CDR2: LGHDT and YNNKEL (reference sequence). The CDR3 region is CASSHLGVGSPLHF. The CDR3 coding sequence is TGTGCCAGCAGCCACCTCGGGGTTGGGTCACCCCTCCACTTT.

This chain uses TRBV12-3 or TRBV12-4 with TRBJ1-2; no reliable D call. CDR3 length equals 13 residues. Trimming took off 3 bases at V and 2 bases at J, with 7 bases between the two ends. In DNA form, the CDR3 reads TGTGCCAGCAGTTTCTGGCCGAACTATGGCTACACCTTC. Translating gives CASSFWPNYGYTF.

The V and J genes are TRBV5-4 and TRBJ1-2, with no clear D. Germline CDR1 is SGHNT and CDR2 is YYREEE (reference sequence). This CDR3 has 14 residues. Trimming removed 1 base from V and 4 bases from J, with 11 bases in between. Here the CDR3 reads CASSLNEVLYGYTF. As DNA, the CDR3 is TGTGCCAGCAGCTTGAATGAGGTTCTCTATGGCTACACCTTC.

A few counts support this clone. The chain recombines TRBV3-1 (or the pseudogene TRBV3-2) with TRBJ1-2; 7 nucleotides align to TRBD1. Germline-derived CDR1 and CDR2 are LGHDT and YNNKEL (reference sequence). After removal of 4 bases from V and 0 bases from J, the junction contained 5 bases not matched to a gene. The CDR3 contains 15 residues. The CDR3 DNA is TGTGCCAGCAGCCGCACCGGGACAGCTAACTATGGCTACACCTTC. Translating gives CASSRTGTANYGYTF.

The chain couples TRBV29-1 to TRBJ1-6; a weak D match, TRBD1 (6 bases). This CDR3 is 16 amino acids long. Germline-derived CDR1 and CDR2 are SQVTM and ANQGSEA. V was clipped by 4 bases and J by 8 bases, with 21 bases between them. This chain's CDR3 is CSVVGTRRGAHSPLHF. The CDR3 DNA sequence: TGCAGCGTTGTAGGAACAAGGCGGGGGGCCCATTCACCCCTCCACTTT.